The 18 T cell receptor beta chains reported below all come from one sample, sequenced in a study of blood T cell repertoires in COVID-19. The data were produced by immunoSEQ multiplex PCR, yet TCRdb's version contains in-frame clones alone and is incomplete. The sample has about 270,000 clones, around 81% seen once. Sequenced sample: peripheral blood. The receptors were sampled from a woman aged 50 to 65 with active or convalescent COVID-19.

The chain carries TRBV30 and TRBJ2-6; TRBD1 matches at 9 bases. The ends lost 4 bases at V and 0 bases at J; junction bases unmatched: 13. Per germline, CDR1 GTSNPN and CDR2 SVGIG (reference sequence). This CDR3 has 19 amino acids. The CDR3 is CAWTKTGTGSLSGANVLTF. CDR3 sequence (DNA): TGTGCCTGGACTAAGACCGGGACAGGGTCCCTCTCTGGGGCCAACGTCCTGACTTTC.

CDR3 amino acids: CASSIDTTSGREAEQFF. Here the CDR3 DNA reads TGTGCCAGTAGTATAGACACGACTAGCGGGAGGGAGGCTGAGCAGTTCTTC. The chain recombines TRBV19 with TRBJ2-1; 14 nucleotides agree with TRBD2. J was trimmed by 9 bases and V by 0 bases; bases with no gene match: 7. The CDR3 has 17 amino acids. Germline V lookup: CDR1 LNHDA, CDR2 SQIVND (reference sequence).

The gene calls are TRBV3-1 (or the pseudogene TRBV3-2) and TRBJ1-6; 7 nucleotides line up with TRBD1. CDR1 is LGHDT and CDR2 is YNNKEL in the germline V gene (reference sequence). J lost 10 bases, V lost 0 bases, and 9 bases had no gene match. The CDR3 contains 16 residues. The CDR3 coding sequence is TGTGCCAGCAGCCAAGATTGGACAGGAAGGGGGTCACCCCTCCACTTT. It encodes CASSQDWTGRGSPLHF.

This clone was recorded a few times. The chain recombines TRBV27 with TRBJ2-2, with D possibly matching TRBD2 (5 bases). Germline V CDR1 and CDR2: MNHEY, SMNVEV (reference sequence). V shed 2 bases and J shed 1 base, with 8 bases lying between them. CDR3 size: 15 residues. This CDR3 is CASSLIGGNTGELFF. Here the CDR3 DNA reads TGTGCCAGCAGTTTAATCGGAGGGAACACCGGGGAGCTGTTTTTT.

The V gene is TRBV5-1, the J gene TRBJ1-1, with D possibly TRBD1 on 6 matching bases. This CDR3 is 16 amino acids long. V lost 3 bases and J 4 bases, leaving 19 bases between the germline ends. Germline CDR1 reads SGHRS; CDR2 reads YFSETQ. In nucleotides, the CDR3 is TGCGCCAGCAGCTCCGACCCCGCAGGGGTTGGCACTGAAGCTTTCTTT. Translated: CASSSDPAGVGTEAFF.

This clone was recorded only once. The gene calls are TRBV5-1 and TRBJ2-2; D gene unclear. CDR3 length: 13 amino acids. Germline-derived CDR1 and CDR2 are SGHRS and YFSETQ. V lost 4 bases, J lost 6 bases, and 10 bases lay in between. The CDR3 reads CASSLTTPGELFF. DNA of the CDR3: TGCGCCAGCAGCCTAACTACCCCCGGGGAGCTGTTTTTT.

This clone was detected once. The rearrangement uses TRBV2 and TRBJ1-4; 7 bases agree with TRBD1. V lost 2 bases and J lost 8; bases outside the gene matches: 5. Germline CDR1 reads SNHLY; CDR2 reads FYNNEI. The CDR3 totals 14 residues. CDR3 loop: CASSEYGTDEKLFF. CDR3 sequence (DNA): TGTGCCAGCAGTGAATATGGGACAGACGAAAAACTGTTTTTT.

The chain has TRBV15 and TRBJ2-3; a possible D gene is TRBD2 (6 bases). The length of the CDR3 is 14 residues. Per germline, CDR1 LNHNV and CDR2 YYDKDF (reference sequence). V dropped 6 bases and J dropped 0 bases, with 10 bases sitting between them. Written as DNA, the CDR3 is TGTGCCACCAGTCCGACTAGGAGCACAGATACGCAGTATTTT. Encoded protein: CATSPTRSTDTQYF.

This rearrangement joins TRBV29-1 to TRBJ2-3, with 11 bases fitting TRBD2. Losses at the gene ends were 5 bases for V and 6 bases for J; bases not matched to a gene: 13. This CDR3 region has 16 residues. Germline lookup yields CDR1 SQVTM and CDR2 ANQGSEA. CDR3 in amino acids: CSVRFSGRGVMDTQYF. CDR3 bases: TGCAGCGTTCGGTTTAGCGGGAGGGGGGTAATGGATACGCAGTATTTT.

This clone has more than one count but fewer than ten. The J gene is TRBJ2-1, the V gene TRBV3-1 (or the pseudogene TRBV3-2); TRBD1 aligns across 11 bases. The J segment lost 6 bases and the V segment lost 8 bases, leaving 3 bases of the junction unmatched. Per germline, CDR1 LGHDT and CDR2 YNNKEL (reference sequence). CDR3 size: 13 residues. DNA for the CDR3: TGTGCCAGCTCCGGGACAGGGGGCAATGAGCAGTTCTTC. It yields the protein CASSGTGGNEQFF.

This clone was counted between two and nine times. The chain has TRBV4-1 and TRBJ2-5; the match to TRBD2 covers 7 bases. Germline V gene lookup returns CDR1 MGHRA and CDR2 YSYEKL. V trimming: 4 bases; J trimming: 5 bases; junction bases outside the gene matches: 7. This CDR3 region has 14 residues. The CDR3 protein is CASSPGLRSETQYF. The CDR3 coding sequence is TGCGCCAGCAGCCCGGGACTAAGGTCGGAGACCCAGTACTTC.

About this clone: The sample has other DNA sequences that encode this CDR3 too. This rearrangement joins TRBV12-3 or TRBV12-4 to TRBJ1-1, with D possibly TRBD1 on 6 matching bases. V gave up 3 bases and J gave up 1 base, with 6 bases separating them. The CDR3 totals 13 residues. CDR3 sequence: CASSLTGNTEAFF. The DNA of the CDR3 is TGTGCCAGCAGTTTGACAGGGAACACTGAAGCTTTCTTT.

The table lists this clone with a count of one. This chain joins TRBV5-1 and TRBJ1-1; no definite D call. The CDR3 consists of 14 residues. Germline CDR1 SGHRS, CDR2 YFSETQ. V was cut by 0 bases and J by 1 base, with 7 bases left in between. The CDR3 nucleotides are TGCGCCAGCAGCTTGGCGGGGTGGAACACTGAAGCTTTCTTT. It specifies CASSLAGWNTEAFF.

The chain is built from TRBV5-1 and TRBJ2-1, with 10 nucleotides matching TRBD2. CDR1 and CDR2 (germline): SGHRS, YFSETQ. Trimming took 6 bases from V and 7 from J; bases not matched to a gene: 7. The CDR3 contains 14 residues. CDR3 nucleotides: TGCGCCAGCAAGAGGACTAGCGGATCTAATGAGCAGTTCTTC. Translated, it gives CASKRTSGSNEQFF.

This chain links TRBV4-1 with TRBJ2-1; D is unresolved. The V and J ends lost 0 bases and 10 bases respectively, with 16 bases between them. Looked up from germline, CDR1 is MGHRA and CDR2 is YSYEKL. This CDR3 has 15 amino acids. The DNA for the CDR3 is TGCGCCAGCAGCCAAGAATCCTACCTAGGTATAGAGCAGTTCTTC. Translating gives CASSQESYLGIEQFF.

This chain links TRBV6-2 or TRBV6-3 with TRBJ1-3; tentative D call: TRBD1 (6 bases). From germline, CDR1 is MNHEY and CDR2 SVGEGT. CDR3 length: 16 residues. Trimming took off 6 bases at V and 0 bases at J, with 15 bases between the two ends. The DNA of the CDR3 is TGTGCCAGCAGCCGCTTCAAGGACAGCTCTGGAAACACCATATATTTT. Protein sequence: CASSRFKDSSGNTIYF.

In DNA form, the CDR3 reads TGTGCCAGCATCGCGGCCCCCGGGAGCAATCAGCCCCAGCATTTT. Translation gives CASIAAPGSNQPQHF. The V call is TRBV28, the J call TRBJ1-5; no reliable D call. Germline V gene data show CDR1 as MDHEN and CDR2 as SYDVKM. With 7 bases removed from V and 1 base from J, the gap between germline ends came to 14 bases. The CDR3 sequence is 15 residues long. The variable domain in full, with the rest retrieved from reference TRBV28 and TRBJ1-5, is DVKVTQSSRYLVKRTGEKVFLECVQDMDHENMFWYRQDPGLGLRLIYFSYDVKMKEKGDIPEGYSVSREKKERFSLILESASTNQTSMYLCASIAAPGSNQPQHFGDGTRLSIL.

The rearrangement uses TRBV5-1 and TRBJ1-1; 8 nucleotides align to TRBD1. V gave up 3 bases and J gave up 7 bases; unmatched junction bases: 11. This CDR3 is 15 amino acids long. Germline assignment: CDR1 SGHRS and CDR2 YFSETQ. CDR3 in amino acids: CASSSNPAGGGEAFF. Written as DNA, the CDR3 is TGCGCCAGCAGCTCAAACCCTGCAGGGGGCGGTGAAGCTTTCTTT.